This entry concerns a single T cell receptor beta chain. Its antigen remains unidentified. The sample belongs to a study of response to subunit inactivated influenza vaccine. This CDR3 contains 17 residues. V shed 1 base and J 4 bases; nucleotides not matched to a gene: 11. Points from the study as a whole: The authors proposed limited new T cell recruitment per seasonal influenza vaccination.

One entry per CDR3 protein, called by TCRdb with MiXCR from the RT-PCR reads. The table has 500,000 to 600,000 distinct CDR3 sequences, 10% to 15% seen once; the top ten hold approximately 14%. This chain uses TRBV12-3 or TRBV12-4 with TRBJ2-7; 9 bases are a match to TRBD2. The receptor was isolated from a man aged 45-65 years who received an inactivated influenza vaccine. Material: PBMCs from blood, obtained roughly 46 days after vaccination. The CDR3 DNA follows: TGTGCCAGCAGTTTAGAGGCGGCGGGGGGGCCTTTTTACGAGCAGTACTTC. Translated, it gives CASSLEAAGGPFYEQYF.